This entry describes one T cell receptor (beta chain). What it recognizes is unknown. Germline lookup yields CDR1 SGHRS and CDR2 YFSETQ. V trimming: 4 bases; J trimming: 3 bases; junction bases outside the gene matches: 11. The CDR3 is 16 amino acids. This sample is part of a study of Tregs in tolerant kidney transplant recipients. Overall study findings and caveats: Nucleotide sequences could not be compared across some patients' samples due to primer changes. Biological reproducibility was not directly addressed in this study.

Sequenced by immunoSEQ multiplex PCR; TCRdb stores in-frame clones only, minus some. The sample contains 95,000 to 120,000 clones, 90% of which appear only once. Thawed PBMCs were FACS-sorted into unstimulated CD4+CD25+CD127- regulatory T cells, CD4+CD25- non-regulatory cells, CD4 and CD8 cells. The sequence was collected from a human donor who received a combined kidney and bone marrow transplant. This chain uses TRBV5-1 with TRBJ2-3; 7 bases agree with TRBD1. The sample consisted of CD4+ T cells from blood, taken before the transplant. The CDR3: CASSPEIGTVTDTQYF. As DNA, the CDR3 is TGCGCCAGCAGCCCAGAAATCGGGACAGTTACAGATACGCAGTATTTT.